This T cell receptor (beta chain) stems from a study of cytomegalovirus exposure and HLA in healthy donors. Primers included in the PCR were 60 Vbeta and 13 Jbeta primers. The data were produced by immunoSEQ multiplex PCR, yet TCRdb's version contains in-frame clones alone and is incomplete. The sample yields some 67,000 clones, of which the top ten take up 1.7%. The TCR was taken from a woman aged 25 to 39 in good health and CMV-seronegative. The specimen sequenced was PBMCs.

The CDR3 reads CASGTYEQYF. CDR3 nucleotide sequence: TGTGCCAGCGGCACCTACGAGCAGTACTTC. J is TRBJ2-7 and V is TRBV6-1; no reliable D call. Trimming stripped 8 bases from V and 2 bases from J, with 4 bases between. This CDR3 is built from 10 residues. CDR1 MNHNS and CDR2 SASEGT come from the germline V gene.